What follows are 29 T cell receptor beta chains derived from one specimen sequenced in a study of T-cell memory formation after mild COVID-19 (dated by TCRdb to the early 2020s). Libraries were constructed by 5' RACE. TCRdb shows the sequencer as Illumina NovaSeq 6000. The public reads were reanalyzed by TCRdb: fastp trimming at Q25, MiXCR alignment, in-frame beta chains only. Every distinct CDR3 protein forms one entry, paired with its most common genes and DNA. This sample is represented by just under 150,000 distinct CDR3 sequences; roughly 6.3% of them were singletons. The ten most abundant clones make up about 1.9% of the sample. Sequencing was carried out using PBMCs or a T cell subset sorted from them (not recorded which). The receptors were gathered from an adult woman who had mild COVID-19 (a few samples of this study predate the infection). The sample titles of this study are shuffled in the database, so cell type and time point are left out; the donor was told from shared clones.

This clonotype came up a few times. The chain combines TRBV6-5 with TRBJ2-5; TRBD2 matches 11 bases. The germline V gene encodes CDR1 MNHEY and CDR2 SVGAGI. The CDR3 sequence is 16 residues long. After removal of 6 bases from V and 5 bases from J, the junction contained 11 bases not matched to a gene. For the CDR3, the DNA is TGTGCCAGCAGACGCCAACTTCTAGCGGGAGGTGAGACCCAGTACTTC. This sequence encodes CASRRQLLAGGETQYF.

The chain recombines TRBV6-5 with TRBJ2-3, with 7 bases aligning to TRBD1. The CDR3 has 12 residues. V lost 5 bases and J lost 7; bases outside the gene matches: 3. From germline, CDR1 is MNHEY and CDR2 SVGAGI. The CDR3 DNA sequence: TGTGCCAGCAGTGTACAGGGGAATACGCAGTATTTT. This encodes CASSVQGNTQYF.

This clonotype was seen at least ten times. The CDR3 here is CASSYAGLAGTYEQYF. The CDR3 DNA sequence: TGTGCCAGCAGTTACGCGGGACTAGCGGGGACCTACGAGCAGTACTTC. V is TRBV6-5 and J is TRBJ2-7, with 13 bases identical to TRBD2. Germline assignment: CDR1 MNHEY and CDR2 SVGAGI. J was trimmed by 2 bases and V by 2 bases; bases with no gene match: 3. The CDR3 spans 16 residues.

This clonotype was counted only a few times. The chain couples TRBV19 to TRBJ1-1; tentatively, D is TRBD1 (6 bases). The CDR3 spans 14 residues. Germline V gene lookup returns CDR1 LNHDA and CDR2 SQIVND (reference sequence). V lost 9 bases to trimming and J lost 1 base, with 15 bases between them. Here the CDR3 DNA reads TGTGCCAGCCTTAACAGGGAGGGGAACACTGAAGCTTTCTTT. This encodes CASLNREGNTEAFF.

The chain recombines TRBV6-2 or TRBV6-3 with TRBJ1-5; D remains ambiguous. Trimming removed 7 bases at V and 0 bases at J, with 13 bases between. This CDR3 spans 15 amino acids. Germline V lookup: CDR1 MNHEY, CDR2 SVGEGT. CDR3 loop: CASTIGPYSNQPQHF. In nucleotides, the CDR3 is TGTGCCAGCACCATCGGACCCTATAGCAATCAGCCCCAGCATTTT.

This clonotype was seen at least ten times. The chain recombines TRBV20-1 with TRBJ1-2; D gene uncertain. From germline, CDR1 is DFQATT and CDR2 SNEGSKA (reference sequence). The CDR3 is made up of 10 amino acids. Trimming removed 3 bases at V and 6 bases at J, with 5 bases between. The DNA for the CDR3 is TGCAGTGCTAGTGGTGATGGCTACACCTTC. Its protein is CSASGDGYTF.

This clonotype was counted a few times. The CDR3 is CSAPTSGRVGSGELFF. CDR3 DNA sequence: TGCAGTGCTCCCACTAGCGGGAGGGTAGGATCCGGGGAGCTGTTTTTT. The chain is built from TRBV20-1 and TRBJ2-2; TRBD2 agrees at 13 bases. Per germline, CDR1 DFQATT and CDR2 SNEGSKA (reference sequence). The CDR3 runs 16 residues. V gave up 5 bases and J gave up 6 bases; unmatched junction bases: 9.

The table lists this clonotype with many counts. This chain joins TRBV7-9 and TRBJ2-1; TRBD2 agrees at 11 bases. The CDR3 runs to 16 residues. With 3 bases clipped from V and 5 bases from J, the junction kept 6 bases outside the gene matches. Germline V gene sequence: CDR1 SEHNR, CDR2 FQNEAQ (reference sequence). CDR3 in amino acids: CASSLTGTSGNNEQFF. The CDR3, as DNA: TGTGCCAGCAGCTTGACCGGGACTAGCGGTAACAATGAGCAGTTCTTC.

This clonotype was recorded a few times. V usage is TRBV11-2 and J usage is TRBJ1-2, with 8 bases identical to TRBD1. The CDR3 loop spans 16 amino acids. V dropped 1 base and J dropped 6; count of bases not matched to a gene: 10. Germline V lookup: CDR1 SGHAT, CDR2 FQNNGV. DNA for the CDR3: TGTGCCAGCAGCTTAGGCGACCAGGGGGCGCGGAATGGCTACACCTTC. Amino acid sequence: CASSLGDQGARNGYTF. The entire variable domain, with the rest obtained from reference TRBV11-2 and TRBJ1-2, is as follows: EAGVAQSPRYKIIEKRQSVAFWCNPISGHATLYWYQQILGQGPKLLIQFQNNGVVDDSQLPKDRFSAERLKGVDSTLKIQPAKLEDSAVYLCASSLGDQGARNGYTFGSGTRLTVV.

This clonotype was observed a few times. The V and J genes are TRBV18 and TRBJ2-1, with 12 nucleotides matching TRBD2. The CDR3 runs 16 residues. Germline-derived CDR1 and CDR2 are KGHSH and LQKENI. Trimming took 1 base from V and 4 from J; bases not matched to a gene: 2. The CDR3 loop is CASSPRTSGTYNEQFF. The CDR3 DNA reads TGTGCCAGCTCACCACGGACTAGCGGGACTTACAATGAGCAGTTCTTC. The whole variable domain, filled in from reference TRBV18 and TRBJ2-1, reads NAGVMQNPRHLVRRRGQEARLRCSPMKGHSHVYWYRQLPEEGLKFMVYLQKENIIDESGMPKERFSAEFPKEGPSILRIQQVVRGDSAAYFCASSPRTSGTYNEQFFGPGTRLTVL.

This clonotype was observed a handful of times. This rearrangement joins TRBV24-1 to TRBJ2-3; 7 positions agree with TRBD2. This CDR3 spans 16 amino acids. V dropped 0 bases and J dropped 4; count of bases not matched to a gene: 6. Germline values: CDR1 KGHDR, CDR2 SFDVKD. CDR3: CATSDLGGEGSDTQYF. CDR3 nucleotides: TGTGCCACCAGTGATTTGGGCGGGGAGGGCTCAGATACGCAGTATTTT.

The gene calls are TRBV4-1 and TRBJ1-2; possibly TRBD1 for D (5 bases). V was pared by 8 bases and J by 0 bases, with 13 bases between. The CDR3 has 14 residues. Looked up from germline, CDR1 is MGHRA and CDR2 is YSYEKL. The CDR3 spells CASVEGPPNYGYTF. DNA for the CDR3: TGCGCCAGCGTCGAGGGGCCCCCTAACTATGGCTACACCTTC.

This clonotype showed up many times. In nucleotides, the CDR3 is TGCAGCGCCCGGGGGTCGGGCAATCAGCCCCAGCATTTT. This encodes CSARGSGNQPQHF. V gene TRBV29-1 combines with J gene TRBJ1-5, with D possibly matching TRBD1 (5 bases). V was shortened by 7 bases and J by 2 bases, with 12 bases between the two germline ends. The CDR3 totals 13 residues. Germline assignment: CDR1 SQVTM and CDR2 ANQGSEA.

This clonotype was counted a few times. The chain couples TRBV20-1 to TRBJ2-1, with TRBD2 matching over 11 bases. The CDR3 runs to 21 residues. The V and J ends lost 0 bases and 0 bases, in that order; junction bases with no gene match: 16. Germline lookup yields CDR1 DFQATT and CDR2 SNEGSKA (reference sequence). The CDR3 region has the DNA TGCAGTGCTAGAGATCAAATATGGTCTAGCGGGGGGAGGGGCTCCTACAATGAGCAGTTCTTC. Translating it yields CSARDQIWSSGGRGSYNEQFF.

The chain couples TRBV12-3 or TRBV12-4 to TRBJ2-3; 7 nucleotides line up with TRBD2. The trim removed 8 bases at V and 2 bases at J, leaving 7 bases unmatched. CDR3 size: 14 residues. The CDR3 protein is CASCSGRNTDTQYF. CDR3 nucleotide sequence: TGTGCCAGCTGTAGCGGGCGAAACACAGATACGCAGTATTTT.

This clonotype was found a few times. V gene TRBV6-5 combines with J gene TRBJ2-1, with 7 positions matching TRBD2. Trimming at V came to 0 bases and at J to 12 bases, leaving 11 bases not matched to a gene. This CDR3 is 15 amino acids long. Looked up from germline, CDR1 is MNHEY and CDR2 is SVGAGI. Here the CDR3 reads CASSYSREGLIGQFF. The CDR3 bases are TGTGCCAGCAGTTACTCGAGGGAGGGCCTGATCGGGCAGTTCTTC.

In this sample, this clonotype turned up a few times. V gene TRBV7-3 combines with J gene TRBJ1-3; D call uncertain. Trimming shortened V by 0 bases and J by 1 base, and 1 base separated the two germline ends. The germline V gene has CDR1 SGHTA and CDR2 FQGTGA. This CDR3 is built from 13 residues. The CDR3 nucleotides read TGTGCCAGCAGCTTAACGTCTGGAAACACCATATATTTT. It specifies CASSLTSGNTIYF.

This clonotype was found many times. The chain combines TRBV4-3 with TRBJ2-3; 7 bases map to TRBD2. Germline V gene data show CDR1 as LGHNA and CDR2 as YSLEER. The V and J ends lost 3 bases and 8 bases, in that order; junction bases with no gene match: 5. There are 13 residues in the CDR3. CDR3 sequence reads: CASSQRGYSTQYF. Written as DNA, the CDR3 is TGCGCCAGCAGCCAGCGGGGGTATAGTACGCAGTATTTT.

This clonotype has more than one count but fewer than ten. The chain joins TRBV24-1 to TRBJ2-1, with TRBD2 as a possible D gene (6 bases). Trimming pared 0 bases from V and 8 bases from J, leaving 10 bases between. CDR1 is KGHDR and CDR2 is SFDVKD in the germline V gene. The CDR3 is 14 residues long. CDR3: CATSDLTASDEQFF. CDR3 in DNA: TGTGCCACCAGTGATTTGACGGCTAGCGATGAGCAGTTCTTC.

This clonotype has more than one count but fewer than ten. This chain connects TRBV7-2 to TRBJ1-6; 7 bases agree with TRBD1. Germline lookup yields CDR1 SGHTA and CDR2 FQGNSA. With 1 base clipped from V and 10 bases from J, the junction kept 13 bases outside the gene matches. The CDR3 is 17 residues long. CDR3 coding DNA: TGTGCCAGCAGCTTAGGAGAGGGACAGCCTAAAACATCACCCCTCCACTTT. It is translated as CASSLGEGQPKTSPLHF.

This clonotype was observed a few times. The chain employs TRBV9 and TRBJ1-1; D unclear. The length of the CDR3 is 15 residues. Germline V gives CDR1 SGDLS, CDR2 YYNGEE. V was trimmed by 3 bases and J by 1 base, leaving 13 bases between them. CDR3 DNA sequence: TGTGCCAGCAGCGCGCCGGACGGGGAGAACACTGAAGCTTTCTTT. This codes for CASSAPDGENTEAFF.

This clonotype has ten or more counts. This chain uses TRBV11-2 with TRBJ2-1; 9 bases map to TRBD2. Germline V lookup: CDR1 SGHAT, CDR2 FQNNGV. The CDR3 totals 16 residues. V was clipped by 5 bases and J by 13 bases; unmatched bases: 18. The CDR3 is CASSPALRSGRQGQFF. For the CDR3, the DNA is TGTGCCAGCAGCCCAGCTCTTAGGAGCGGGAGGCAGGGCCAGTTCTTC.

This clonotype has just a few counts. This rearrangement joins TRBV27 to TRBJ2-7, with D possibly matching TRBD2 (7 bases). Trimming left V 10 bases short and J 4 bases short, with 17 bases between. Germline V lookup: CDR1 MNHEY, CDR2 SMNVEV (reference sequence). The CDR3 is 13 amino acids. CDR3 sequence (DNA): TGTGCCACTCGCCGGGGGGCTTTATACGAGCAGTACTTC. As protein: CATRRGALYEQYF.

This clonotype showed up many times. The chain recombines TRBV29-1 with TRBJ2-5; the match to TRBD1 covers 8 bases. The germline CDR1 and CDR2 sequences are SQVTM and ANQGSEA. V trimming: 6 bases; J trimming: 3 bases; junction bases outside the gene matches: 9. This CDR3 contains 14 residues. The CDR3 bases are TGCAGCGTGAAATCCGGGACAGGTGAAGAGACCCAGTACTTC. Amino acids: CSVKSGTGEETQYF.

This clonotype has a count of ten or more. The chain links TRBV12-3 or TRBV12-4 to TRBJ2-1; maybe TRBD2 (7 bases). The CDR3 has 18 residues. The V gene lost 7 bases and the J gene lost 0 bases, with 22 bases spanning the gap. The DNA for the CDR3 is TGTGCCAGCACCCCACTCCGGGGGGTAGGGGGCTCCTACAATGAGCAGTTCTTC. This gives the protein CASTPLRGVGGSYNEQFF.

The chain couples TRBV24-1 to TRBJ1-1; 8 bases align to TRBD1. This CDR3 contains 15 residues. The V and J ends lost 3 bases and 5 bases, in that order; junction bases with no gene match: 7. Looked up from germline, CDR1 is KGHDR and CDR2 is SFDVKD. CDR3 protein: CATSDTHTGGTEAFF. The CDR3 nucleotides are TGTGCCACCAGTGATACGCACACAGGGGGGACTGAAGCTTTCTTT.

This clonotype was recorded at least ten times. V is TRBV5-1 and J is TRBJ2-7; either TRBD1 or TRBD2 may fit D (5 bases each). This CDR3 spans 15 amino acids. CDR1 is SGHRS and CDR2 is YFSETQ in the germline V gene. The ends were cut back, 0 bases at V and 5 bases at J, with 15 bases in the middle. The CDR3 reads CASSLGGVLSNEQYF. CDR3 bases: TGCGCCAGCAGCTTGGGAGGGGTTCTCTCTAACGAGCAGTACTTC.

Concerning this clonotype itself: A much larger clone differs by one base, so this may be a read error. The chain is built from TRBV12-3 or TRBV12-4 and TRBJ2-3, with D unclear. The CDR3 has 12 amino acids. CDR3 loop: CARSSARLTQYF. CDR3 in DNA: TGTGCCAGAAGTTCCGCGCGCCTTACGCAGTATTTT.

This clonotype has ten or more counts. The gene calls are TRBV20-1 and TRBJ1-1; 9 nucleotides line up with TRBD1. Germline values: CDR1 DFQATT, CDR2 SNEGSKA (reference sequence). J gave up 3 bases and V 0 bases, and 5 bases lay outside the gene matches. There are 15 residues in the CDR3. The CDR3 is CSARDLGQGYTEAFF. For the CDR3, the DNA is TGCAGTGCTAGAGACCTGGGACAGGGTTACACTGAAGCTTTCTTT.